Listed below are T cell receptor beta chains from one sample, sequenced in a study of tumor-infiltrating lymphocytes in localized non-small cell lung cancer. This table comes from immunoSEQ multiplex PCR, and its TCRdb copy is limited to in-frame clones, with some not included. The sample contains thousands of clones, roughly 75% of which appear only once. The sequenced sample was uninvolved lung tissue not adjacent to the tumor. These receptors all come from a human donor with non-small cell lung cancer. Each CDR3 is given with its conserved first and last residue. The D gene is left open where the match is weak. Part of the rows lack a size; the others show once, few, many or a class for expanded clones.

CDR3 DNA: TGTGCCAGCAGTGAAACGACCAGGAGCAATGAGCAGTTCTTC
CDR3 protein: CASSETTRSNEQFF
J gene: TRBJ2-1
V gene: TRBV2
clone size: NA
CDR3 length: 14
D gene: NA

CDR3 DNA: TGCGCCAGCAGCCCAGGGGAAGAGACCCAGTACTTC
CDR3 protein: CASSPGEETQYF
J gene: TRBJ2-5
V gene: TRBV10-1
clone size: NA
CDR3 length: 12
D gene: NA

CDR3 DNA: TGCGCCAGCAGCTTGGCCTTAGCTGGGGCCCAAGAGACCCAGTACTTC
CDR3 protein: CASSLALAGAQETQYF
J gene: TRBJ2-5
V gene: TRBV5-1
clone size: once
CDR3 length: 16
D gene: NA

CDR3 DNA: TGTGCCAGCAGTGCCGGGACAGGGGGCAATCAGCCCCAGCATTTT
CDR3 protein: CASSAGTGGNQPQHF
J gene: TRBJ1-5
V gene: TRBV6-4
clone size: NA
CDR3 length: 15
D gene: TRBD1

CDR3 DNA: TGTGCCAGTATTAAATATGGGACAGTGAACACTGAAGCTTTCTTT
CDR3 protein: CASIKYGTVNTEAFF
J gene: TRBJ1-1
V gene: TRBV19
clone size: NA
CDR3 length: 15
D gene: TRBD1

CDR3 DNA: TGCGCCAGCGGCCCAGGAGGCTACGAGCAGTACTTC
CDR3 protein: CASGPGGYEQYF
J gene: TRBJ2-7
V gene: TRBV4-1
clone size: NA
CDR3 length: 12
D gene: NA

CDR3 DNA: TGTGCCAGCAGTGAATACGGCGGTCTCGCCAAAAACATTCAGTACTTC
CDR3 protein: CASSEYGGLAKNIQYF
J gene: TRBJ2-4
V gene: TRBV2
clone size: NA
CDR3 length: 16
D gene: NA

CDR3 DNA: TGTGCCTGGACCCTGAAGGCGGTGGGTACGCAGTATTTT
CDR3 protein: CAWTLKAVGTQYF
J gene: TRBJ2-3
V gene: TRBV30
clone size: NA
CDR3 length: 13
D gene: NA

CDR3 DNA: TGTGCCAGCAGCCAAGAAGGATACCACCCTTACGAGCAGTACTTC
CDR3 protein: CASSQEGYHPYEQYF
J gene: TRBJ2-7
V gene: TRBV4-2
clone size: NA
CDR3 length: 15
D gene: NA

CDR3 DNA: TGTGCCAGCAGCATACAGGGAGTCACCGGGGAGCTGTTTTTT
CDR3 protein: CASSIQGVTGELFF
J gene: TRBJ2-2
V gene: TRBV5-4
clone size: NA
CDR3 length: 14
D gene: NA

CDR3 DNA: TGTGCCAGCAGTGGGCCCTTCCAGGGGGCGAGTGGCTACACCTTC
CDR3 protein: CASSGPFQGASGYTF
J gene: TRBJ1-2
V gene: TRBV28
clone size: NA
CDR3 length: 15
D gene: TRBD1

CDR3 DNA: TGTGCCTGGAGTGTATCGGGGGCGCGGGATACGCAGTATTTT
CDR3 protein: CAWSVSGARDTQYF
J gene: TRBJ2-3
V gene: TRBV30
clone size: few
CDR3 length: 14
D gene: NA

CDR3 DNA: TGCGCCAGCAGCCAAGATTGGAGCGGGGAGCTGTTTTTT
CDR3 protein: CASSQDWSGELFF
J gene: TRBJ2-2
V gene: TRBV4-1
clone size: NA
CDR3 length: 13
D gene: NA

CDR3 DNA: TGTGCCAGCAGTTACTCAAGGGGTGGCTATGGCTACACCTTC
CDR3 protein: CASSYSRGGYGYTF
J gene: TRBJ1-2
V gene: TRBV6-5
clone size: NA
CDR3 length: 14
D gene: NA

CDR3 DNA: TGTGCCAGCAGCTTGGGTACGTGGGGCCAACTTAACTATGGCTACACCTTC
CDR3 protein: CASSLGTWGQLNYGYTF
J gene: TRBJ1-2
V gene: TRBV5-6
clone size: NA
CDR3 length: 17
D gene: NA

CDR3 DNA: TGTGCCAGCAGCCAGGGTCGTCGGGACGGAAACACCATATATTTT
CDR3 protein: CASSQGRRDGNTIYF
J gene: TRBJ1-3
V gene: TRBV5-4
clone size: few
CDR3 length: 15
D gene: NA

CDR3 DNA: TGTGCCAGCAGCTTACAGGGCCCTGGAAACACCATATATTTT
CDR3 protein: CASSLQGPGNTIYF
J gene: TRBJ1-3
V gene: TRBV5-4
clone size: NA
CDR3 length: 14
D gene: NA

CDR3 DNA: TGCGCCAGCAGCCAGGTGGGGGGGACCGTTGAAGCTTTCTTT
CDR3 protein: CASSQVGGTVEAFF
J gene: TRBJ1-1
V gene: TRBV4-1
clone size: medium-sized
CDR3 length: 14
D gene: NA

CDR3 DNA: TGTGCCAGCTCTGGGTCTGGAGCTTTCTTT
CDR3 protein: CASSGSGAFF
J gene: TRBJ1-1
V gene: TRBV28
clone size: NA
CDR3 length: 10
D gene: NA

CDR3 DNA: TGTGCCTGGAGTGCCACCCTCCTAGAGCAGTACTTC
CDR3 protein: CAWSATLLEQYF
J gene: TRBJ2-7
V gene: TRBV30
clone size: NA
CDR3 length: 12
D gene: NA

CDR3 DNA: TGTGCCACTAGCGGGACTCAAGAGACCCAGTACTTC
CDR3 protein: CATSGTQETQYF
J gene: TRBJ2-5
V gene: TRBV10-3
clone size: NA
CDR3 length: 12
D gene: TRBD2

CDR3 DNA: TGTGCCAGCAGCTTAACCGAGGGCCCCCTGCTGTTTTTT
CDR3 protein: CASSLTEGPLLFF
J gene: TRBJ1-4
V gene: TRBV7-9
clone size: few
CDR3 length: 13
D gene: NA

CDR3 DNA: TGTGCCAGTAGTAAGGGACAGGGAGGGGTTGAGCAGTTCTTC
CDR3 protein: CASSKGQGGVEQFF
J gene: TRBJ2-1
V gene: TRBV19
clone size: NA
CDR3 length: 14
D gene: TRBD1

CDR3 DNA: TGTGCCATCAGTGAAGCCGGGACTAGCGGGAGTATGCTGTTCTTC
CDR3 protein: CAISEAGTSGSMLFF
J gene: TRBJ2-1
V gene: TRBV10-3
clone size: NA
CDR3 length: 15
D gene: TRBD2

CDR3 DNA: TGTGCCAGTAGAAATGATTGGGGGGCGCAGTATTTT
CDR3 protein: CASRNDWGAQYF
J gene: TRBJ2-3
V gene: TRBV19
clone size: few
CDR3 length: 12
D gene: NA

CDR3 DNA: TGTGCCAGCATACTAGGTTCCTCTGGAAACACCATATATTTT
CDR3 protein: CASILGSSGNTIYF
J gene: TRBJ1-3
V gene: TRBV28
clone size: NA
CDR3 length: 14
D gene: NA

CDR3 DNA: TGTGCCAGCTCAAAGGGGATTGGGACTAGCGGGAGACTCTACAATGAGCAGTTCTTC
CDR3 protein: CASSKGIGTSGRLYNEQFF
J gene: TRBJ2-1
V gene: TRBV18
clone size: few
CDR3 length: 19
D gene: TRBD2

CDR3 DNA: TGTGCCAGCAGTCCTGGGACGGGGGACACCGGGGAGCTGTTTTTT
CDR3 protein: CASSPGTGDTGELFF
J gene: TRBJ2-2
V gene: TRBV6-6
clone size: NA
CDR3 length: 15
D gene: NA

CDR3 DNA: TGTGCCAGCAGCTTGGTGGGTAGCGGGATTTCCTACAATGAGCAGTTCTTC
CDR3 protein: CASSLVGSGISYNEQFF
J gene: TRBJ2-1
V gene: TRBV5-8
clone size: NA
CDR3 length: 17
D gene: TRBD2

CDR3 DNA: TGCGCCAGCAGCCTTTGGGCCGCTCCCGGCGAAAAACTGTTTTTT
CDR3 protein: CASSLWAAPGEKLFF
J gene: TRBJ1-4
V gene: TRBV4-1
clone size: NA
CDR3 length: 15
D gene: NA

CDR3 DNA: TGTGCCAGCAGCTACCTAGCGCCGAACTCCTACGAGCAGTACTTC
CDR3 protein: CASSYLAPNSYEQYF
J gene: TRBJ2-7
V gene: TRBV6-6
clone size: NA
CDR3 length: 15
D gene: NA

CDR3 DNA: TGTGCCAGCAGTGATGGCGGTGTAACTAGCGGGAGTCGTGAGCAGTTCTTC
CDR3 protein: CASSDGGVTSGSREQFF
J gene: TRBJ2-1
V gene: TRBV6-1
clone size: NA
CDR3 length: 17
D gene: TRBD2

CDR3 DNA: TGTGCCAGCAGCCGGGTTGACGAGCAGTACTTC
CDR3 protein: CASSRVDEQYF
J gene: TRBJ2-7
V gene: TRBV5-8
clone size: NA
CDR3 length: 11
D gene: NA

CDR3 DNA: TGTGCCAGCGGGGGAGCGGGGAGTACCTCCTACAATGAGCAGTTCTTC
CDR3 protein: CASGGAGSTSYNEQFF
J gene: TRBJ2-1
V gene: TRBV25-1
clone size: NA
CDR3 length: 16
D gene: TRBD2

CDR3 DNA: TGCGCCAGCAGCCCTAGACTAGCGGGAATCGGTTCCTACAATGAGCAGTTCTTC
CDR3 protein: CASSPRLAGIGSYNEQFF
J gene: TRBJ2-1
V gene: TRBV4-1
clone size: few
CDR3 length: 18
D gene: TRBD2

CDR3 DNA: TGTGCCAGTAGTATAGATGGACTAGCGGGATTCTACAATGAGCAGTTCTTC
CDR3 protein: CASSIDGLAGFYNEQFF
J gene: TRBJ2-1
V gene: TRBV19
clone size: once
CDR3 length: 17
D gene: TRBD2

CDR3 DNA: TGTGCCAGCAGCGCGGACAATCAGCCCCAGCATTTT
CDR3 protein: CASSADNQPQHF
J gene: TRBJ1-5
V gene: TRBV6-1
clone size: few
CDR3 length: 12
D gene: NA

CDR3 DNA: TGTGCCAGCACCGTAATGGGGGGAGAAGTGGAGACCCAGTACTTC
CDR3 protein: CASTVMGGEVETQYF
J gene: TRBJ2-5
V gene: TRBV25-1
clone size: NA
CDR3 length: 15
D gene: NA

CDR3 DNA: TGTGCCACCAGCGGACAGGGACGGAGCACCGGGGAGCTGTTTTTT
CDR3 protein: CATSGQGRSTGELFF
J gene: TRBJ2-2
V gene: TRBV15
clone size: NA
CDR3 length: 15
D gene: TRBD1

CDR3 DNA: TGTGCCAGCAGACCGGGGACCTCGGGTGGGGCCAACGTCCTGACTTTC
CDR3 protein: CASRPGTSGGANVLTF
J gene: TRBJ2-6
V gene: TRBV2
clone size: NA
CDR3 length: 16
D gene: NA

CDR3 DNA: TGCGCCAGCAGCCAGGGTAGCGGGAGGGGGGATTTTTACAATGAGCAGTTCTTC
CDR3 protein: CASSQGSGRGDFYNEQFF
J gene: TRBJ2-1
V gene: TRBV4-1
clone size: NA
CDR3 length: 18
D gene: TRBD2

CDR3 DNA: TGTGCCAGCAGTTTCCTCAGAGGCGGCCTAACTGAAGCTTTCTTT
CDR3 protein: CASSFLRGGLTEAFF
J gene: TRBJ1-1
V gene: TRBV28
clone size: few
CDR3 length: 15
D gene: NA

CDR3 DNA: TGTGCCAGCAGTGCTAGCGGGAGGGGGTACAATGAGCAGTTCTTC
CDR3 protein: CASSASGRGYNEQFF
J gene: TRBJ2-1
V gene: TRBV2
clone size: NA
CDR3 length: 15
D gene: TRBD2

CDR3 DNA: TGTGCCAGTAGTATCGGGCAGCCCCAGCATTTT
CDR3 protein: CASSIGQPQHF
J gene: TRBJ1-5
V gene: TRBV19
clone size: NA
CDR3 length: 11
D gene: NA

CDR3 DNA: TGTGCCAGCAGCACCTGGACTAGCGGGAGCCCAGATACGCAGTATTTT
CDR3 protein: CASSTWTSGSPDTQYF
J gene: TRBJ2-3
V gene: TRBV11-2
clone size: once
CDR3 length: 16
D gene: TRBD2

CDR3 DNA: TGTGCCAGCAGCTCGGGACTAGCGGGACGAGAGACCCAGTACTTC
CDR3 protein: CASSSGLAGRETQYF
J gene: TRBJ2-5
V gene: TRBV7-3
clone size: NA
CDR3 length: 15
D gene: TRBD2

CDR3 DNA: TGTGCCAGCAGCTTACAAAAGCGCACAGATACGCAGTATTTT
CDR3 protein: CASSLQKRTDTQYF
J gene: TRBJ2-3
V gene: TRBV7-9
clone size: NA
CDR3 length: 14
D gene: NA

CDR3 DNA: TGTGCCAGTAGTGCGGGGACTGGGAGGAATTGGGGGAATGAGCAGTTCTTC
CDR3 protein: CASSAGTGRNWGNEQFF
J gene: TRBJ2-1
V gene: TRBV19
clone size: few
CDR3 length: 17
D gene: NA

CDR3 DNA: TGTGCCTGGAGTGTAGGACCTAGGAACACTGAAGCTTTCTTT
CDR3 protein: CAWSVGPRNTEAFF
J gene: TRBJ1-1
V gene: TRBV30
clone size: few
CDR3 length: 14
D gene: NA

CDR3 DNA: TGTGCCAGCAGTTTAGGGCACCATCATCAGCCCCAGCATTTT
CDR3 protein: CASSLGHHHQPQHF
J gene: TRBJ1-5
V gene: TRBV28
clone size: NA
CDR3 length: 14
D gene: NA

CDR3 DNA: TGTGCCAGCAGCTCATGGGTCTCCTACGAGCAGTACTTC
CDR3 protein: CASSSWVSYEQYF
J gene: TRBJ2-7
V gene: TRBV7-9
clone size: NA
CDR3 length: 13
D gene: NA

CDR3 DNA: TGTGCCAGCAGCACAGATATGAGCGGGGGCACAGATACGCAGTATTTT
CDR3 protein: CASSTDMSGGTDTQYF
J gene: TRBJ2-3
V gene: TRBV11-2
clone size: NA
CDR3 length: 16
D gene: TRBD2

CDR3 DNA: TGTGCCAGCAGTGAATACGGGCCCCCCTACGAGCAGTACTTC
CDR3 protein: CASSEYGPPYEQYF
J gene: TRBJ2-7
V gene: TRBV6-1
clone size: NA
CDR3 length: 14
D gene: NA

CDR3 DNA: TGCGCCAGCAGCCAAGATAGGCACCCCCTGGAAAAACTGTTTTTT
CDR3 protein: CASSQDRHPLEKLFF
J gene: TRBJ1-4
V gene: TRBV4-3
clone size: NA
CDR3 length: 15
D gene: NA

CDR3 DNA: TGTGCCAGCAGCCAGGGGTACGATAATGAAAAACTGTTTTTT
CDR3 protein: CASSQGYDNEKLFF
J gene: TRBJ1-4
V gene: TRBV9
clone size: NA
CDR3 length: 14
D gene: NA

CDR3 DNA: TGCGCCAGCAGCTTGGGTCCGGGTAGCAATCAGCCCCAGCATTTT
CDR3 protein: CASSLGPGSNQPQHF
J gene: TRBJ1-5
V gene: TRBV5-1
clone size: once
CDR3 length: 15
D gene: NA

CDR3 DNA: TGTGCCAGCAGCTTAGGAAGGGGTCCGCAAGAGACCCAGTACTTC
CDR3 protein: CASSLGRGPQETQYF
J gene: TRBJ2-5
V gene: TRBV7-2
clone size: NA
CDR3 length: 15
D gene: NA